Below, 17 T cell receptor beta chains from the same sample are listed, as sequenced in a study of cytomegalovirus exposure and HLA in healthy donors. Repertoires were generated with immunoSEQ multiplex PCR, while TCRdb's copy carries only in-frame clones and drops some. The sample includes roughly 86,000 clones, roughly 95% seen only once; the top ten take about 1.5%. Sequenced input: PBMCs. The receptors originated from a man aged 18 to 30 in good health and CMV-seropositive.

The J gene is TRBJ2-7, the V gene TRBV4-1; TRBD2 aligns across 9 bases. The CDR3 totals 13 residues. V lost 2 bases to trimming and J lost 6 bases; unmatched junction nucleotides: 2. Germline assignment: CDR1 MGHRA and CDR2 YSYEKL. In DNA form, the CDR3 reads TGCGCCAGCAGCCAACTAGCGGGACCCGAGCAGTACTTC. Its translation: CASSQLAGPEQYF.

The rearrangement uses TRBV6-5 and TRBJ2-1, with 8 bases identical to TRBD2. Per the germline V gene, CDR1 is MNHEY and CDR2 is SVGAGI. The J segment lost 7 bases and the V segment lost 7 bases, leaving 9 bases of the junction unmatched. The CDR3 contains 14 residues. The DNA for the CDR3 is TGTGCCAGCACCTTAGCGGGACTCGGGAATGAGCAGTTCTTC. Translating it yields CASTLAGLGNEQFF.

The rearrangement joins TRBV28 to TRBJ2-7, with D tentatively TRBD1 (6 bases). The CDR3 extends over 15 amino acids. Per germline, CDR1 MDHEN and CDR2 SYDVKM. V was pared by 5 bases and J by 0 bases, with 14 bases between. As DNA, the CDR3 is TGTGCCAGCAGTAAAATGGGACAACTCTCCTACGAGCAGTACTTC. This encodes CASSKMGQLSYEQYF. Combining the CDR3 with reference TRBV28 and TRBJ2-7 gives the whole variable domain DVKVTQSSRYLVKRTGEKVFLECVQDMDHENMFWYRQDPGLGLRLIYFSYDVKMKEKGDIPEGYSVSREKKERFSLILESASTNQTSMYLCASSKMGQLSYEQYFGPGTRLTVT.

The chain has TRBV7-9 and TRBJ2-3; D is perhaps TRBD2 (5 bases). With 5 bases removed from V and 5 bases from J, the gap between germline ends came to 14 bases. The CDR3 covers 14 residues. CDR1 is SEHNR and CDR2 is FQNEAQ in the germline V gene (reference sequence). CDR3 sequence (DNA): TGTGCCAGCAGCCTTAATCGGGGTGGAGATACGCAGTATTTT. Its protein is CASSLNRGGDTQYF.

The chain links TRBV2 to TRBJ2-3; a possible D gene is TRBD2 (5 bases). CDR1 is SNHLY, CDR2 FYNNEI, per germline. V was cut by 7 bases and J by 2 bases, with 10 bases left in between. CDR3 length: 13 residues. The CDR3 loop reads CASTGLSTDTQYF. The DNA of the CDR3 is TGTGCCAGCACCGGACTTTCCACAGATACGCAGTATTTT.

The V and J genes are TRBV7-9 and TRBJ2-5; no clear D gene. Per germline, CDR1 SEHNR and CDR2 FQNEAQ (reference sequence). There are 13 residues in the CDR3. V was shortened by 1 base and J by 4 bases, with 7 bases between the two germline ends. In nucleotides, the CDR3 is TGTGCCAGCAGCTTAGGAGCTGGAGAGACCCAGTACTTC. Translation gives CASSLGAGETQYF.

V usage is TRBV6-1 and J usage is TRBJ2-7, with 8 bases matching TRBD2. This CDR3 contains 15 residues. Per germline, CDR1 MNHNS and CDR2 SASEGT. Germline trimming cut 3 bases from V and 3 bases from J; bases unmatched to any gene: 7. For the CDR3, the DNA is TGTGCCAGCAGTGATCTGGGAGCGGGAGTCTACGAGCAGTACTTC. This sequence encodes CASSDLGAGVYEQYF.

The chain is built from TRBV18 and TRBJ1-1; D is unclear. Germline-derived CDR1 and CDR2 are KGHSH and LQKENI. The ends were cut back, 5 bases at V and 2 bases at J, with 12 bases in the middle. The CDR3 runs 14 residues. The CDR3 DNA is TGTGCCAGCTCATACCCTAATACTAACACTGAAGCTTTCTTT. This encodes CASSYPNTNTEAFF.

The V and J genes are TRBV9 and TRBJ2-7, with D uncertain. The CDR3 has 13 amino acids. Germline values: CDR1 SGDLS, CDR2 YYNGEE. Trimming left V 0 bases short and J 0 bases short, with 4 bases between. The CDR3 DNA reads as TGTGCCAGCAGCGTAGACAGCTCCTACGAGCAGTACTTC. Its protein is CASSVDSSYEQYF.

The chain recombines TRBV28 with TRBJ1-1; 8 bases match TRBD1. Germline CDR1 MDHEN, CDR2 SYDVKM. V was pared by 4 bases and J by 8 bases, with 6 bases of the junction left unmatched. The CDR3 spans 13 residues. Here the CDR3 reads CASSSIRDREAFF. The CDR3 DNA is TGTGCCAGCAGTTCCATCCGGGACAGGGAAGCTTTCTTT. The variable domain in full, completed from reference TRBV28 and TRBJ1-1, reads DVKVTQSSRYLVKRTGEKVFLECVQDMDHENMFWYRQDPGLGLRLIYFSYDVKMKEKGDIPEGYSVSREKKERFSLILESASTNQTSMYLCASSSIRDREAFFGQGTRLTVV.

This clone was found once. The chain uses TRBV7-9 and TRBJ2-1; 15 bases map to TRBD2. The CDR3 loop spans 15 amino acids. The V and J ends lost 8 bases and 10 bases, in that order; junction bases with no gene match: 9. Germline V gene sequence: CDR1 SEHNR, CDR2 FQNEAQ (reference sequence). CDR3: CASLLRTSGRGEQFF. In DNA form, the CDR3 reads TGTGCCAGCTTACTCCGGACTAGCGGGAGGGGGGAGCAGTTCTTC.

The chain combines TRBV7-9 with TRBJ2-7; perhaps TRBD2 as D (7 bases). In germline, CDR1 is SEHNR, CDR2 FQNEAQ (reference sequence). V was shortened by 5 bases and J by 5 bases, with 16 bases between the two germline ends. The CDR3 is 14 residues long. CDR3 residues: CASSPHGGLNEQYF. The CDR3 DNA reads as TGTGCCAGCAGCCCCCACGGGGGGCTCAACGAGCAGTACTTC.

The chain joins TRBV28 to TRBJ2-3, with TRBD2 matching 7 bases. With V trimmed by 7 bases and J by 4 bases, 14 bases remained unmatched. The germline gives CDR1 MDHEN, CDR2 SYDVKM. The CDR3 is 16 amino acids. The CDR3 nucleotides are TGTGCCAGCACCCTGGGAGGGACGGCACGGCCAGATACGCAGTATTTT. Protein sequence: CASTLGGTARPDTQYF.

This rearrangement joins TRBV18 to TRBJ1-5; 8 bases fit TRBD1. Germline V lookup: CDR1 KGHSH, CDR2 LQKENI. The CDR3 has 16 amino acids. V shed 3 bases, J shed 5 bases, and the junction held 9 bases outside the gene matches. CDR3 nucleotides: TGTGCCAGCTCACCTTATTCGACAGGGGTGGATCAGCCCCAGCATTTT. Translation gives CASSPYSTGVDQPQHF.

This chain connects TRBV2 to TRBJ2-4; weak D call: TRBD2 (6 bases). The CDR3 length is 13 residues. With 6 bases removed from V and 2 bases from J, the gap between germline ends came to 8 bases. Per the germline V gene, CDR1 is SNHLY and CDR2 is FYNNEI. CDR3 sequence (DNA): TGTGCCAGCAGCGGGAGAACCAAAAACATTCAGTACTTC. Translation gives CASSGRTKNIQYF.

The CDR3 coding sequence is TGTGCCAGCAGTGATCAGGTCTTAAACACAGGGGACGGCACAGATACGCAGTATTTT. This sequence encodes CASSDQVLNTGDGTDTQYF. The chain is built from TRBV2 and TRBJ2-3; 7 positions match TRBD1. The CDR3 length is 19 residues. Unmatched junction bases numbered 16, after V lost 3 bases and J lost 1 base. The germline V gene encodes CDR1 SNHLY and CDR2 FYNNEI.

V usage is TRBV28 and J usage is TRBJ2-2; the match to TRBD1 covers 8 bases. Germline V gives CDR1 MDHEN, CDR2 SYDVKM. V lost 10 bases, J lost 7 bases, and 14 bases stayed unmatched. CDR3 length: 15 amino acids. This chain's CDR3 is CAIGGRGQAGGELFF. The CDR3 bases are TGTGCCATTGGGGGCAGGGGGCAAGCTGGCGGGGAGCTGTTTTTT.